This TCR beta chain was identified during a study of T cells in Graves' hyperthyroidism and ophthalmopathy. Study-wide results and caveats: From stable hyperthyroidism, ophthalmopathy was separated by a 13 V-J model.

On this clonotype itself: The antigen is undetermined.

CDR1 is LNHNV, CDR2 YYDKDF, per germline (reference sequence). V lost 5 bases, J lost 5 bases, and 24 bases lay in between. The CDR3 has 17 amino acids. The TCR beta CDR3 regions underwent amplification using RNA transcripts as the source. HTBI primers drove first-round RT-PCR of the TCR CDR3. TCRdb reprocessed the multiplex PCR reads via MiXCR and lists one record per CDR3 protein. The sample has about 110,000 distinct CDR3 sequences, about 16% seen once. The TCR comes from a woman in her fifties or sixties with Graves' hyperthyroidism. This chain connects TRBV15 to TRBJ2-5; unclear D gene. Input material: blood. For the CDR3, the DNA is TGTGCCACCAGCCAACTCGGCGGAACAGACCTAAGGGAGACCCAGTACTTC. Its protein product is CATSQLGGTDLRETQYF.